Presented here are 2 T cell receptor beta chains from one specimen sequenced in a study of blood T cell repertoires in COVID-19 (dated by TCRdb to between 2020 and 2021). The library was prepared using the immunoSEQ multiplex PCR assay. The table was pulled from immuneACCESS by TCRdb, which kept in-frame rearrangements only. Such tables lose some clones; where checked, under half of the loss comes from unresolved V genes, and the rest has no known cause. The sample records about 190,000 clones, nearly 90% of which are singletons. Roughly 6.2% of the sample belongs to the ten largest clones. The sequencing sample was made of peripheral blood. Source of these receptors: a woman between 40 and 50 years old who had recovered from COVID-19.

This clone was counted only a few times. J is TRBJ1-3 and V is TRBV4-1; no firm D call. Germline V gene lookup returns CDR1 MGHRA and CDR2 YSYEKL. Trimming shortened V by 0 bases and J by 8 bases, and 11 bases separated the two germline ends. The CDR3 runs 14 residues. The CDR3 here is CASSQDPGRDTIYF. CDR3 nucleotide sequence: TGCGCCAGCAGCCAAGATCCTGGGAGAGACACCATATATTTT.

The rearrangement uses TRBV7-3 and TRBJ1-5; D might be TRBD1 (6 bases). The germline gives CDR1 SGHTA, CDR2 FQGTGA. The V end lost 4 bases, the J end lost 0 bases, and 10 bases lay between the germline ends. CDR3 length: 15 residues. CDR3 residues: CASSSKGDSNQPQHF. CDR3 bases: TGTGCCAGCAGCTCAAAGGGGGATAGCAATCAGCCCCAGCATTTT.